These T cell receptor beta chains were read from a single sample in a study of PD-1 blockade in classical Hodgkin lymphoma. Data came from immunoSEQ multiplex PCR; TCRdb stores just in-frame clones and leaves some out. The repertoire consists of just over 60,000 clones, with 88% occurring once and the leading ten covering around 12%. The starting material was peripheral blood mononuclear cells (PBMCs), obtained at baseline. The source is a human donor with classical Hodgkin lymphoma. Both conserved end residues are part of each CDR3. A D gene is named only where the DNA matches it firmly. Clone size is given for some rows only: seen once, a few or many times, or a class if the clone is expanded.

d_call	v_call	clone_size	j_call	cdr3_aa	cdr3_nt
-	TRBV29-1	few	TRBJ2-7	CSVEEVYEQYF	TGCAGCGTTGAAGAGGTGTACGAGCAGTACTTC
-	TRBV30	few	TRBJ1-6	CAWSESGRSPLHF	TGTGCCTGGAGTGAGTCAGGGAGATCACCCCTCCACTTT
-	TRBV7-9	few	TRBJ1-1	CASSLGQGEAFF	TGTGCCAGCAGCTTAGGGCAGGGTGAAGCTTTCTTT
-	TRBV14	-	TRBJ2-7	CASSQADSRGQYEQYF	TGTGCCAGCAGCCAAGCGGACAGCCGAGGACAATACGAGCAGTACTTC
-	TRBV7-2	once	TRBJ2-4	CASSKGSVGDIQYF	TGTGCCAGCAGCAAGGGGTCAGTGGGGGACATTCAGTACTTC
TRBD1	TRBV11-2	-	TRBJ2-7	CASSSPGQNYEQYF	TGTGCCAGCAGCTCTCCGGGACAGAACTACGAGCAGTACTTC
-	TRBV11-2	-	TRBJ1-1	CASSLLRGNTEAFF	TGTGCCAGCAGCTTACTCAGGGGGAACACTGAAGCTTTCTTT
-	TRBV5-1	-	TRBJ2-3	CASSLKPNIQVADTQYF	TGCGCCAGCAGCTTAAAACCCAACATTCAGGTGGCAGATACGCAGTATTTT
-	TRBV19	-	TRBJ1-2	CASSMVGGVRNYGYTF	TGTGCCAGTAGTATGGTTGGAGGGGTCAGGAACTATGGCTACACCTTC
-	TRBV30	-	TRBJ2-6	CAWARGGSSGANVLTF	TGTGCCTGGGCCAGAGGGGGGAGCTCTGGGGCCAACGTCCTGACTTTC
TRBD2	TRBV7-8	-	TRBJ2-3	CASSFELAGSSTDTQYF	TGTGCCAGCAGCTTCGAGCTAGCGGGGTCTAGCACAGATACGCAGTATTTT
TRBD1	TRBV5-1	-	TRBJ2-7	CASSLAGTDYEQYF	TGCGCCAGCAGCTTGGCCGGGACAGACTACGAGCAGTACTTC
-	TRBV19	-	TRBJ1-4	CASSIGDRPATNEKLFF	TGTGCCAGTAGTATAGGAGACAGACCTGCAACTAATGAAAAACTGTTTTTT
-	TRBV30	-	TRBJ2-5	CAWSRGSQETQYF	TGTGCCTGGAGTCGGGGGTCACAAGAGACCCAGTACTTC
-	TRBV5-1	-	TRBJ2-3	CASSPRDLASGHTDTQYF	TGCGCCAGCAGCCCGCGAGATTTGGCCTCGGGGCACACAGATACGCAGTATTTT
-	TRBV7-2	-	TRBJ2-7	CASSLVTYEQYF	TGTGCCAGCAGCTTAGTGACCTACGAGCAGTACTTC
TRBD1	TRBV6-1	-	TRBJ2-7	CASSEGDRVYEQYF	TGTGCCAGCAGTGAAGGGGACAGGGTTTACGAGCAGTACTTC
-	TRBV6-1	-	TRBJ1-2	CASSEPPRDYGYTF	TGTGCCAGCAGTGAACCCCCCAGGGACTATGGCTACACCTTC
-	TRBV30	-	TRBJ2-5	CAWSVDGGPQETQYF	TGTGCCTGGAGTGTGGACGGGGGGCCGCAAGAGACCCAGTACTTC
-	TRBV9	-	TRBJ2-7	CASSVALSDSYEQYF	TGTGCCAGCAGCGTAGCTCTGTCGGACTCCTACGAGCAGTACTTC
-	TRBV7-9	-	TRBJ1-1	CARGHEEAFF	TGTGCCAGAGGCCATGAGGAGGCTTTCTTT
-	TRBV15	once	TRBJ1-4	CATSRGGAVGEKLFF	TGTGCCACCAGCAGAGGAGGGGCGGTTGGTGAAAAACTGTTTTTT
-	TRBV16	once	TRBJ1-2	CASSQIVQDLNYGYTF	TGTGCCAGCAGCCAAATCGTCCAGGACCTTAACTATGGCTACACCTTC
-	TRBV14	-	TRBJ2-5	CASSPWARETQYF	TGTGCCAGCAGCCCCTGGGCAAGGGAGACCCAGTACTTC
TRBD1	TRBV5-1	-	TRBJ2-3	CASSPKGTGGTDTQYF	TGCGCCAGCAGCCCAAAGGGGACAGGGGGAACAGATACGCAGTATTTT
-	TRBV11-2	-	TRBJ2-1	CASSPLGGRNEQFF	TGTGCCAGCAGCCCCTTGGGGGGGCGGAATGAGCAGTTCTTC
-	TRBV4-2	-	TRBJ1-5	CASSQQGSSGSGNQPQHF	TGTGCCAGCAGCCAACAGGGGAGTTCCGGGTCGGGCAATCAGCCCCAGCATTTT
-	TRBV15	-	TRBJ2-7	CATSRGIYEQYF	TGTGCCACCAGCAGAGGGATCTACGAGCAGTACTTC
TRBD2	TRBV7-9	-	TRBJ2-1	CASGGWHNEQFF	TGTGCCTCCGGGGGGTGGCACAATGAGCAGTTCTTC
-	TRBV30	-	TRBJ2-5	CAWSVGGALNSRETQYF	TGTGCCTGGAGCGTGGGGGGGGCACTAAACTCGCGGGAGACCCAGTACTTC
-	TRBV6-5	-	TRBJ2-1	CASNLGGAYNEQFF	TGTGCCAGCAATTTGGGCGGGGCCTACAATGAGCAGTTCTTC
-	TRBV6-6	once	TRBJ2-3	CASRPSFTSTDTQYF	TGTGCCAGCAGACCGAGCTTTACATCCACAGATACGCAGTATTTT
-	TRBV5-4	-	TRBJ2-2	CASSLDVNTGELFF	TGTGCCAGCAGCTTGGACGTGAACACCGGGGAGCTGTTTTTT